Sequencing of this T cell receptor beta chain was carried out in a study of cytomegalovirus exposure and HLA in healthy donors. Study-level findings and limits: Researchers reported that a few CMV-associated chains were confirmed in vitro as CMV antigen-specific.

Germline V gene lookup returns CDR1 MNHNY and CDR2 SVGAGI (reference sequence). The CDR3 spans 11 residues. V dropped 7 bases and J dropped 8 bases, with 8 bases sitting between them. On this clone: Its target is not known.

Some clones are missing from TCRdb's copy, which holds only in-frame ones; the method was immunoSEQ multiplex PCR. The profile shows 45,000 to 65,000 clones, 80% to 90% of them singletons. The sequenced sample consisted of PBMCs. This sequence joins TRBV6-6 and TRBJ1-4; TRBD1 might be the D (6 bases). This sequence originates from a woman between 18 and 29 years old in good health and CMV-seronegative. The CDR3 here is CASTTGEKLFF. The CDR3 DNA reads TGTGCCAGCACCACAGGGGAAAAACTGTTTTTT.